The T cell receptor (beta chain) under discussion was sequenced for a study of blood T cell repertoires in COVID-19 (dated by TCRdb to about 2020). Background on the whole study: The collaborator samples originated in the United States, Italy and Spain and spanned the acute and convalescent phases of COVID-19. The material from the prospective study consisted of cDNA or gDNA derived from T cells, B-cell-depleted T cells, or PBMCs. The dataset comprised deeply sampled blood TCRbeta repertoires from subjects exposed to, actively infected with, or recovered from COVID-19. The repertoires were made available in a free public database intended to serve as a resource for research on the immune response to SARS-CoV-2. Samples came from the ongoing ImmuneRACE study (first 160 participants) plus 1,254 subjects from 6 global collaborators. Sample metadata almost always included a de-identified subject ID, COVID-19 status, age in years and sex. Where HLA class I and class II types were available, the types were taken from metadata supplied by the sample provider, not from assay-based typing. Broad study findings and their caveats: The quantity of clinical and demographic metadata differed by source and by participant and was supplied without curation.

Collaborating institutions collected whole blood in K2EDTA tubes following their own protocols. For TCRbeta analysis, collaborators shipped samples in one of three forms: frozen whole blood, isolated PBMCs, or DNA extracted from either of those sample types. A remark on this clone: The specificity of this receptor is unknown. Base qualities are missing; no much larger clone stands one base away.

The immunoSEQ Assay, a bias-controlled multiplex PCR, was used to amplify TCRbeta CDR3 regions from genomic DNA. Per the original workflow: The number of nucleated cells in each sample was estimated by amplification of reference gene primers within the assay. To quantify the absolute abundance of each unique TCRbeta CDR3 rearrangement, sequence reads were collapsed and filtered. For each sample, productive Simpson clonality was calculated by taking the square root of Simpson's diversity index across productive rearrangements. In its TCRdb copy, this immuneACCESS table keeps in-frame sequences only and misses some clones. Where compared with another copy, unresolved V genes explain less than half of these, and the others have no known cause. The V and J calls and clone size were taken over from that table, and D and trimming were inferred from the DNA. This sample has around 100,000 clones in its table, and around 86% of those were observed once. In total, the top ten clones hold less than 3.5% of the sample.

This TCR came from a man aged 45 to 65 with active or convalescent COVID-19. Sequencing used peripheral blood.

The DNA reads as follows: TGCGCCAGCAGCTTGGCGGGCAGGGGGGAAGAGACCCAGTACTTC. Its protein reads: CASSLAGRGEETQYF. The sequence joins TRBV5-1 to TRBJ2-5; D gene: possibly TRBD1, on 7 matching bases. V lost 0 bases and J lost 3 bases; the stretch between them is 12 bases long. From its cysteine to its phenylalanine, the CDR3 spans 15 amino acids. The entry retains the CDR3 DNA only, 45 bases that are in frame from base 1. From the germline V gene, CDR1 is SGHRS and CDR2 is YFSETQ.